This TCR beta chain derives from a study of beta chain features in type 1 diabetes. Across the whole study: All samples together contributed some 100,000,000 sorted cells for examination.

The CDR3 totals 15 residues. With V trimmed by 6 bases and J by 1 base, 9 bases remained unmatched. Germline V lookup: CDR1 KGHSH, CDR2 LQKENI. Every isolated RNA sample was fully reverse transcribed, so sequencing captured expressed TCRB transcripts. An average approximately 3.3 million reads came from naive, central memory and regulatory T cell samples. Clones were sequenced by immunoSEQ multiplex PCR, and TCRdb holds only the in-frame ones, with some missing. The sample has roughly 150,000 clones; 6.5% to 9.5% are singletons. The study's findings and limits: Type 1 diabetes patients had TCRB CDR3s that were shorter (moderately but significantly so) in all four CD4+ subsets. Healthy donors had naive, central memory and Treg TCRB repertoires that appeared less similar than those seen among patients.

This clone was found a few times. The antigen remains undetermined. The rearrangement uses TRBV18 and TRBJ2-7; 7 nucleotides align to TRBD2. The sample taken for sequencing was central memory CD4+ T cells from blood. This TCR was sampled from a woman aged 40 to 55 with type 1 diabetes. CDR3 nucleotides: TGTGCCAGCTCGGGTGGTCAGGGACTATCCTACGAGCAGTACTTC. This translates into CASSGGQGLSYEQYF.